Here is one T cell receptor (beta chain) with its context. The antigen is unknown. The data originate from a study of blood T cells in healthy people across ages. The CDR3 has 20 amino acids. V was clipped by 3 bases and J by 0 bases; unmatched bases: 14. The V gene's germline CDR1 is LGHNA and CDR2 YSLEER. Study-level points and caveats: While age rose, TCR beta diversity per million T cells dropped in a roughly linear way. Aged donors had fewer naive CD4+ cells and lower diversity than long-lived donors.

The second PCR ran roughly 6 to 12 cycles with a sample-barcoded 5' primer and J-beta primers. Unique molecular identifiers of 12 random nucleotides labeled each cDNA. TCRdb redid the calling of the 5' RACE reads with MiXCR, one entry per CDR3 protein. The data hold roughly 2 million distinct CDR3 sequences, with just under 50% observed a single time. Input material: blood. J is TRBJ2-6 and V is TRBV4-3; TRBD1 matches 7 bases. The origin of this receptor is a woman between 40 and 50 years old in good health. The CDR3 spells CASSHFLTGSSDSGANVLTF. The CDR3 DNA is TGCGCCAGCAGCCATTTTTTGACAGGGAGCTCTGACTCTGGGGCCAACGTCCTGACTTTC.